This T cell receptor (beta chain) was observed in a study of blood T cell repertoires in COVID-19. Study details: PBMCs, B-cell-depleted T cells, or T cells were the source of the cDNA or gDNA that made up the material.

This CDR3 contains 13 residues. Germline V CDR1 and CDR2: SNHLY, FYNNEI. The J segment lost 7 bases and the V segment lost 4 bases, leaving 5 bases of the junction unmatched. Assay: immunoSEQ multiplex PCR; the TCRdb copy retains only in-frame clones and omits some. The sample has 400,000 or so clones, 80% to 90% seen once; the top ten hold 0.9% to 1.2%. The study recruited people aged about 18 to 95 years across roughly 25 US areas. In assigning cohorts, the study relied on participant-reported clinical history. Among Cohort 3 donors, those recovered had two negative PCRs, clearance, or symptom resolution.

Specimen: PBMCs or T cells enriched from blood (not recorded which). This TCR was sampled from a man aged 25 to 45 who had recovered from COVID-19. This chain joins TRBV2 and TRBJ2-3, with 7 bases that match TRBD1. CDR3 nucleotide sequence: TGTGCCAGCAGTGTTGAGGGGGCGAATACGCAGTATTTT. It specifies CASSVEGANTQYF.